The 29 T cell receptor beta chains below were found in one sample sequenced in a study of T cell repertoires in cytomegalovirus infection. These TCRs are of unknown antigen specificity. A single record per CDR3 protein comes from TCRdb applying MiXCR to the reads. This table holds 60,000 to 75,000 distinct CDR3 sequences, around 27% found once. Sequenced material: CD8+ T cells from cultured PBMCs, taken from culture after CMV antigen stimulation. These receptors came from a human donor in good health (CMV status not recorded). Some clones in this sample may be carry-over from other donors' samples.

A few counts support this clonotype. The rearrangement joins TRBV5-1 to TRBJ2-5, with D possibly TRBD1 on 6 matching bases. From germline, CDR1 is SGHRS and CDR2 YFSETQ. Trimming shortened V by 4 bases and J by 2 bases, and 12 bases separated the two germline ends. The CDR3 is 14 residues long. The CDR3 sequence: CASSHRQEQETQYF. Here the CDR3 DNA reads TGCGCCAGCAGCCATAGACAGGAGCAAGAGACCCAGTACTTC.

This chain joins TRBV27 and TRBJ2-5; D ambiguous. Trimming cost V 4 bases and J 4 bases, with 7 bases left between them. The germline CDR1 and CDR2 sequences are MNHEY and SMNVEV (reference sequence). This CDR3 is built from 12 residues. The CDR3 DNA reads TGTGCCAGCAGTTGGACGGGAGAGACCCAGTACTTC. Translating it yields CASSWTGETQYF.

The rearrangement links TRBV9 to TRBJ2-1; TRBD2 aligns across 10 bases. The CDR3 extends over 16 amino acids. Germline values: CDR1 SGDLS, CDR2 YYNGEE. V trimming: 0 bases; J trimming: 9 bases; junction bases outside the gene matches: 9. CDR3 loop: CASSVGGAGGLGEQFF. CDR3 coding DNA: TGTGCCAGCAGCGTAGGTGGAGCGGGAGGGCTCGGTGAGCAGTTCTTC.

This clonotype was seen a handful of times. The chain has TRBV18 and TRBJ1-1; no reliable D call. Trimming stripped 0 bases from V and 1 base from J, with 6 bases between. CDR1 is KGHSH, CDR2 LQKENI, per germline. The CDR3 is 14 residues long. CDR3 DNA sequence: TGTGCCAGCTCACCACCGGGCAGGAACACTGAAGCTTTCTTT. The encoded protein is CASSPPGRNTEAFF.

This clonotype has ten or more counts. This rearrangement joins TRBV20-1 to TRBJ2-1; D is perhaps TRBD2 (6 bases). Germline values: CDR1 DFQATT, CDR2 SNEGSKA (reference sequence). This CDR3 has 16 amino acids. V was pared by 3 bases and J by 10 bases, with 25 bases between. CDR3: CSASTLERVVNIEQFF. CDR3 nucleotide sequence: TGCAGTGCTAGCACCCTCGAGCGGGTGGTGAATATAGAGCAGTTCTTC.

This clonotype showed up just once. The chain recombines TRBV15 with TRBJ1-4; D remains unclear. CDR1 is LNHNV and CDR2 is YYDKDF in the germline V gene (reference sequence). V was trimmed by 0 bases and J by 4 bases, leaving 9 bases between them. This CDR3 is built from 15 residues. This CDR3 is CATSRDDQYNEKLFF. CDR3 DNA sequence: TGTGCCACCAGCAGAGATGATCAGTATAATGAAAAACTGTTTTTT. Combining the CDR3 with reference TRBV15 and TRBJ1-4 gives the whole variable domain DAMVIQNPRYQVTQFGKPVTLSCSQTLNHNVMYWYQQKSSQAPKLLFHYYDKDFNNEADTPDNFQSRRPNTSFCFLDIRSPGLGDTAMYLCATSRDDQYNEKLFFGSGTQLSVL.

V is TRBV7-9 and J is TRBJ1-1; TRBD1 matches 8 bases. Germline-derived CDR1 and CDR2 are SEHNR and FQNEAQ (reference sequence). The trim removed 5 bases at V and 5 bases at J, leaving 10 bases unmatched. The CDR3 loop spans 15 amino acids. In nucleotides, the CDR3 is TGTGCCAGCAGCCAACCCACAGGGGGTAAAACTGAAGCTTTCTTT. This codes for CASSQPTGGKTEAFF.

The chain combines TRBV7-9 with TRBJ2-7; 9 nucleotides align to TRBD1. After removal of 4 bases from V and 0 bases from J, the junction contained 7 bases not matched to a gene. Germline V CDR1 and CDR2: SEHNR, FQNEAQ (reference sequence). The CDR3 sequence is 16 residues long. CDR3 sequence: CASSSPGQGSSYEQYF. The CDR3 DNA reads TGTGCCAGCAGCTCTCCGGGACAGGGAAGCTCCTACGAGCAGTACTTC. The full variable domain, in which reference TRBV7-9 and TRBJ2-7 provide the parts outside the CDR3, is DTGVSQNPRHKITKRGQNVTFRCDPISEHNRLYWYRQTLGQGPEFLTYFQNEAQLEKSRLLSDRFSAERPKGSFSTLEIQRTEQGDSAMYLCASSSPGQGSSYEQYFGPGTRLTVT.

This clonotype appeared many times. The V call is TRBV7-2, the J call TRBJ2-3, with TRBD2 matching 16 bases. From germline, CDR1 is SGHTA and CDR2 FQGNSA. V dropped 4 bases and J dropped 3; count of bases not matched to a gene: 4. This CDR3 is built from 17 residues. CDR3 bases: TGTGCCAGCAGCTGGGGACTAGCGGGAGGGCCGACAGATACGCAGTATTTT. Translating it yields CASSWGLAGGPTDTQYF.

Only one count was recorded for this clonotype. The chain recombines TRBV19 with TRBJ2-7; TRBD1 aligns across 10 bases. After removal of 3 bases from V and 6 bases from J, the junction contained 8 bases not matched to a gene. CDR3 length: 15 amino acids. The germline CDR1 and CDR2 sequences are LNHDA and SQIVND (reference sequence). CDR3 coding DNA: TGTGCCAGTAGTATCGATGCCGGGACAGGGGCCGAGCAGTACTTC. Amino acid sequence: CASSIDAGTGAEQYF.

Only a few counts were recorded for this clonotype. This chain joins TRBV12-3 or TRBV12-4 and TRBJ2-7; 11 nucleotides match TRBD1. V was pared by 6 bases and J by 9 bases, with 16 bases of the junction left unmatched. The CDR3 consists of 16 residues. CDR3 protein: CASSTPRTGGAYRQYF. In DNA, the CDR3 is TGTGCCAGCAGCACCCCGCGGACAGGGGGCGCTTATAGGCAGTACTTC.

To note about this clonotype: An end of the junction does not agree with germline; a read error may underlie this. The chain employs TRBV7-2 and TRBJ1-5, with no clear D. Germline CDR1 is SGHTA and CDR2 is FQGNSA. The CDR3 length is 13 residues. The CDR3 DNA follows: TGTGCCAGCAGCTTGGCGGGGAGTCAGCTCCAGCATTTT. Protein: CASSLAGSQLQHF.

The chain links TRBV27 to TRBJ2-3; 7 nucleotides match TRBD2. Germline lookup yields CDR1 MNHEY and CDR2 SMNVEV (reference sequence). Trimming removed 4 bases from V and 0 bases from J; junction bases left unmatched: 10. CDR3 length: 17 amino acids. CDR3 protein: CASSWRASGTSTDTQYF. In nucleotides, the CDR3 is TGTGCCAGCAGTTGGAGGGCTAGCGGAACTAGCACAGATACGCAGTATTTT.

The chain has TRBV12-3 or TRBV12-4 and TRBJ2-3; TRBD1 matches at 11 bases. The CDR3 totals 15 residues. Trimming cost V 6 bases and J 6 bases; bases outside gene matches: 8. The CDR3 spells CASSLQDRGQDTQYF. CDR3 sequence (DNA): TGTGCCAGCAGCTTACAGGACAGGGGGCAGGATACGCAGTATTTT.

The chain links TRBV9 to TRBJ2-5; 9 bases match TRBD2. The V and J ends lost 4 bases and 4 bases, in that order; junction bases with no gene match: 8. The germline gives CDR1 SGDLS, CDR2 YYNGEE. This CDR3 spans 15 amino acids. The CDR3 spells CASSPSAGGLETQYF. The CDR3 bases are TGTGCCAGCAGCCCCTCTGCGGGAGGGTTAGAGACCCAGTACTTC. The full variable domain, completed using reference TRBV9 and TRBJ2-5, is DSGVTQTPKHLITATGQRVTLRCSPRSGDLSVYWYQQSLDQGLQFLIQYYNGEERAKGNILERFSAQQFPDLHSELNLSSLELGDSALYFCASSPSAGGLETQYFGPGTRLLVL.

The CDR3 sequence is CASSANRGGSTDTQYF. Written as DNA, the CDR3 is TGTGCCAGCAGCGCAAACAGGGGTGGTAGCACAGATACGCAGTATTTT. The chain combines TRBV9 with TRBJ2-3; TRBD1 agrees at 7 bases. Germline-derived CDR1 and CDR2 are SGDLS and YYNGEE. V gave up 3 bases and J gave up 0 bases; unmatched junction bases: 7. CDR3 length: 16 amino acids.

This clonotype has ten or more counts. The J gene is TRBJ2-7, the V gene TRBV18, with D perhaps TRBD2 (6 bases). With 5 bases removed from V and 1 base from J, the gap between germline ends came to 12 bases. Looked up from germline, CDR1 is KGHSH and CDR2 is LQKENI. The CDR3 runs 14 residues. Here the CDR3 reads CASSAGPVSYEQYF. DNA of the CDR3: TGTGCCAGCTCAGCGGGGCCCGTTTCCTACGAGCAGTACTTC.

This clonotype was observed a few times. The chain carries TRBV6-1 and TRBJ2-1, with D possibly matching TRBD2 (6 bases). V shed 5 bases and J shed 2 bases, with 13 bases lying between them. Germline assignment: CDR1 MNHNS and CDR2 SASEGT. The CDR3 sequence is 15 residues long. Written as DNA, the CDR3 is TGTGCCAGCAGTTACGTGGGAGGAGCCTACAATGAGCAGTTCTTC. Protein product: CASSYVGGAYNEQFF.

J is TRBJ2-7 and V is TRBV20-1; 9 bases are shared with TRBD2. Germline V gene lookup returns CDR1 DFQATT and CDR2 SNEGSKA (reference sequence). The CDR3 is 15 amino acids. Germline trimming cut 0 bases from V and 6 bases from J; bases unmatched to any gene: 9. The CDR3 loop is CSAREREGRVREQYF. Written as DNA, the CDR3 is TGCAGTGCTAGAGAGCGGGAGGGCCGGGTACGCGAGCAGTACTTC.

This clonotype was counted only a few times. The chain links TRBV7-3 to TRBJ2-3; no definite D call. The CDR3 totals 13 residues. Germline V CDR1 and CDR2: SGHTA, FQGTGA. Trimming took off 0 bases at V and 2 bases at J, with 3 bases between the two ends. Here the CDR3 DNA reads TGTGCCAGCAGCTTAACCAACACAGATACGCAGTATTTT. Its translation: CASSLTNTDTQYF.

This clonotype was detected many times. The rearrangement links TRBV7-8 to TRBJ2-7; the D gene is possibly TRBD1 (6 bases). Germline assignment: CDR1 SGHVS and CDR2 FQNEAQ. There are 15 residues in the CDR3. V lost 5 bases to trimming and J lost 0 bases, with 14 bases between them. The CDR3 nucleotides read TGTGCCAGCAGCATCGGCCAGGGGCACTCCTACGAGCAGTACTTC. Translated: CASSIGQGHSYEQYF.

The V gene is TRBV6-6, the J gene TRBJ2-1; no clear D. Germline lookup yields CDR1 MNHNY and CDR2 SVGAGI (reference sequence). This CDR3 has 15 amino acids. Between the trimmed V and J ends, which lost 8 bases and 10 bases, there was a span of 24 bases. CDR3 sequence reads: CASYVGVGELGEQFF. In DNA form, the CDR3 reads TGTGCCAGCTACGTGGGTGTAGGCGAGTTGGGCGAGCAGTTCTTC.

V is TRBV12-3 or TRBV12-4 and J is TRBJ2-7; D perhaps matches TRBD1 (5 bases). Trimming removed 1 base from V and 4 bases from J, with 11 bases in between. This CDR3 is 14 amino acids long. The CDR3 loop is CASSLGQMRYEQYF. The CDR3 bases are TGTGCCAGCAGTTTAGGACAGATGCGATACGAGCAGTACTTC.

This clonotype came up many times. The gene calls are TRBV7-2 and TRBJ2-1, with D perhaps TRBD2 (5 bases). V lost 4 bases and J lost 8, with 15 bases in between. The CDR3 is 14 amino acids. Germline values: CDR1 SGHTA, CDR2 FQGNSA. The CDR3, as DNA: TGTGCCAGCAGCTCCCACGGGTTGAGGGATGAGCAGTTCTTC. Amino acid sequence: CASSSHGLRDEQFF.

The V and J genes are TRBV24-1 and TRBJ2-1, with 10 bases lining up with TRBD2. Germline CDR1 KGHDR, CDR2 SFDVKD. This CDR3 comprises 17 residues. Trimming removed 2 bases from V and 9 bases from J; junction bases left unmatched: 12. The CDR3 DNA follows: TGTGCCACCAGTGATTACGAGCGGGGGGGATCTTGGTCTGAGCAGTTCTTC. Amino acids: CATSDYERGGSWSEQFF.

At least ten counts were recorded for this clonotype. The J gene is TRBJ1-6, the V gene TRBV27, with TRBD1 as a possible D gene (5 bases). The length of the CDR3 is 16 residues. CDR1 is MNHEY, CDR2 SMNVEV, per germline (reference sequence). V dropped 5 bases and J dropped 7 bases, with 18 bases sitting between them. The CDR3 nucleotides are TGTGCCAGCAGTGACCCAGCTGAAGGGGCCAATTCACCCCTCCACTTT. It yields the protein CASSDPAEGANSPLHF.

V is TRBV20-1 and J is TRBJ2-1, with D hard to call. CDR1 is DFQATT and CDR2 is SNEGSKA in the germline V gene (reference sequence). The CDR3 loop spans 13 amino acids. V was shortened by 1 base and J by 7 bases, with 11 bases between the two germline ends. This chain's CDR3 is CSARGPLGNEQFF. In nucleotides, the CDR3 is TGCAGTGCTAGAGGACCCCTCGGGAATGAGCAGTTCTTC.

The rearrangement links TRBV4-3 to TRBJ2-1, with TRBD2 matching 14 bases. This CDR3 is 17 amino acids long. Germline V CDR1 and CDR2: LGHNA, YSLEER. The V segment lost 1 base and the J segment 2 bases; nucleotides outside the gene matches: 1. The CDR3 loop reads CASSQGTSGRPYNEQFF. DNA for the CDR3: TGCGCCAGCAGCCAAGGGACTAGCGGGAGGCCCTACAATGAGCAGTTCTTC.

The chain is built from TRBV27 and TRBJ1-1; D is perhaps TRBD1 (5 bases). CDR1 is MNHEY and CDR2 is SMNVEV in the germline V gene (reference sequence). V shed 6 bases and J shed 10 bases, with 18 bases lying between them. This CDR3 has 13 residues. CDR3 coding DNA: TGTGCCAGCAGCCCGGGACCGGAAGATAGAGCTTTCTTT. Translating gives CASSPGPEDRAFF.